This TCR beta chain was captured by sequencing in a study of graft-versus-host responses after intestinal transplantation. Study context: Tacrolimus and steroids were given for two to four years to all recipients after anti-thymocyte globulin induction. Overall study findings and caveats: High graft-versus-host to host-versus-graft clonal ratios were seen in allografts of patients with graft-donor T cell macrochimerism. Recipient marrow harbored GvH clones, some of which surfaced first in ileum or blood. HvG clone declines early post-transplant were associated with peak circulating GvH levels.

Here immunoSEQ multiplex PCR was the method, and the copy in TCRdb shows in-frame clones only, minus some. This repertoire shows tens of thousands of clones, around 93% found once; its top ten account for about 0.38%. Concerning this clone itself: Its antigen remains unknown.

The material sequenced was unstimulated CD4+ T cells sorted from spleen or lymph node cells, taken before transplant. The source of this sequence is a human donor who was the organ donor for an intestinal transplant.

The CDR3 DNA sequence: TGTGCCAGCAGCTCTAACAGGGATTTTTCTGGAAACACCATATATTTT. Its protein is CASSSNRDFSGNTIYF. V and J are TRBV7-9 and TRBJ1-3; weak D call: TRBD1 (6 bases). Per germline, CDR1 SEHNR and CDR2 FQNEAQ (reference sequence). This CDR3 is 16 amino acids long. The V gene lost 4 bases and the J gene lost 1 base, with 14 bases spanning the gap.